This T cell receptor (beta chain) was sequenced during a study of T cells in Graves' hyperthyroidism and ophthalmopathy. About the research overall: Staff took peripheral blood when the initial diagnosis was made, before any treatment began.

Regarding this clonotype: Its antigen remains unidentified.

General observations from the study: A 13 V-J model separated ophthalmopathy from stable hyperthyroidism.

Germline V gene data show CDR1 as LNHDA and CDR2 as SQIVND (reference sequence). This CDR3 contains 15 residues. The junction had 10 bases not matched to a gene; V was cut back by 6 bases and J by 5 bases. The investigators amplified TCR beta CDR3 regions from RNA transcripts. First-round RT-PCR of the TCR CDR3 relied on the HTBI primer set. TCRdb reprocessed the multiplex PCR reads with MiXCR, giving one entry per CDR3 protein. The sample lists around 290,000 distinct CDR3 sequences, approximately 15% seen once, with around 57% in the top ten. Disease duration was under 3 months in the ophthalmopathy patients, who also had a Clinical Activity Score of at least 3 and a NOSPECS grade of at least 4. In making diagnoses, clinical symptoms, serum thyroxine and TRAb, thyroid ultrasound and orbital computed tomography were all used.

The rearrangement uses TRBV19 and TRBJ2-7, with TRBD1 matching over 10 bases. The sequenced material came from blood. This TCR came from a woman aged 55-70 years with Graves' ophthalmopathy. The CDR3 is CASRSRGQGSHEQYF. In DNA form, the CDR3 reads TGTGCCAGTAGGAGCAGGGGACAGGGGTCCCACGAGCAGTACTTC.